The sequence of this TCR beta chain was determined in a study of T cell repertoires in cytomegalovirus infection. Study details: Indicated by public TCR beta signatures were CMV infection and matching HLA type. Overall study results and limits: HLA-C-restricted CMV clonotypes gave the most frequent clonotype in two of eight donors. Frequencies of public TCR beta families were cumulated, and this identified carriers of CMV plus the relevant HLA.

This clonotype was observed a few times. Its antigen remains unknown. Germline V gene lookup returns CDR1 DFQATT and CDR2 SNEGSKA (reference sequence). CDR3 length: 14 residues. J lost 1 base, V lost 5 bases, and 7 bases had no gene match. From the reads, TCRdb called clonotypes with MiXCR, one entry per CDR3 protein. The sample gives about 180,000 distinct CDR3 sequences, over 13% of which show up once; about a quarter is in the top ten. V gene TRBV20-1 combines with J gene TRBJ1-1; 7 bases line up with TRBD1. The receptor's source is a human donor in good health (CMV status not recorded). Some clones in this sample may be carry-over from other donors' samples. Sample: PBMCs. This CDR3 is CSAPAGTANTEAFF. DNA of the CDR3: TGCAGTGCTCCAGCCGGGACAGCGAACACTGAAGCTTTCTTT.